This TCR beta chain emerged from a study of blood T cell repertoires in COVID-19. TCRdb keeps only in-frame clones here, not all; method: immunoSEQ multiplex PCR. The data contain approximately 330,000 clones, around 87% of them singletons. V was pared by 5 bases and J by 0 bases, with 6 bases between. Germline CDR1 reads SEHNR; CDR2 reads FQNEAQ (reference sequence). This CDR3 has 13 amino acids. The specimen sequenced was peripheral blood. The rearrangement links TRBV7-9 to TRBJ2-3; D is undetermined. The source is a woman in her 50s with active or convalescent COVID-19. In DNA, the CDR3 is TGTGCCAGCAGCGCGACTAGCACAGATACGCAGTATTTT. Residues: CASSATSTDTQYF.